The present TCR beta chain was sequenced within a study of blood T cells in healthy people across ages. From germline, CDR1 is SGDLS and CDR2 YYNGEE. This CDR3 spans 12 amino acids. V was trimmed by 7 bases and J by 7 bases, leaving 14 bases between them. Each of the donors had around 9 milliliters of peripheral blood drawn into EDTA-treated Vacutainer tubes. Together with a sample-barcoded 5' primer, a J-beta primer mix was included in a second PCR lasting roughly 6 to 12 cycles. No fewer than 3 million CDR3-containing paired-end reads came from each sample. Using its own MiXCR run on the 5' RACE reads, TCRdb lists one record per CDR3 protein. The sample records hundreds of thousands of distinct CDR3 sequences, roughly half being singletons. Findings of the study overall: Shifts in expanded clonotypes may have been confounded by donor CMV status, which was unknown. Whereas aged donors had fewer naive CD4+ cells, long-lived donors had more of them and higher diversity.

Points on this clonotype: Antigen unknown.

This sequence joins TRBV9 and TRBJ1-2; no firm D call. This receptor was taken from a man between 60 and 75 years old in good health. The specimen sequenced was blood. CDR3 sequence (DNA): TGTGCCAGCCAGGTGGGAGAAAGTGGCTACACCTTC. Its protein is CASQVGESGYTF.